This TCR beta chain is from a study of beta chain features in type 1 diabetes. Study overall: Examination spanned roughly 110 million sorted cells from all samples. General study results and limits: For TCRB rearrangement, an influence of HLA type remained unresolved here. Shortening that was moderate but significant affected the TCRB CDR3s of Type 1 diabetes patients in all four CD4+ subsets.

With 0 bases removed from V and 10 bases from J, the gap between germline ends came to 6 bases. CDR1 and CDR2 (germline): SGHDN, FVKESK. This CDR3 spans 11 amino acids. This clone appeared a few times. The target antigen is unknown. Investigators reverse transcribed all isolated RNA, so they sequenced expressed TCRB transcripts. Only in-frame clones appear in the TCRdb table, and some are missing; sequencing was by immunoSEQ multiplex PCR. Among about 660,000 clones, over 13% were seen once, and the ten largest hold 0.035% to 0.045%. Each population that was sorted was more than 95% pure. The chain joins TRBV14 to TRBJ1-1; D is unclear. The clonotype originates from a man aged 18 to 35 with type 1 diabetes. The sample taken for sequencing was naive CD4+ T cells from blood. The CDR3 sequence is CASSQDGGAFF. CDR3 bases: TGTGCCAGCAGCCAAGATGGAGGAGCTTTCTTT.